This is a list of T cell receptor beta chains from one sample in a study of control samples from healthy donors and cancer patients. Repertoires were generated with immunoSEQ multiplex PCR, while TCRdb's copy carries only in-frame clones and drops some. The sample contains about 98,000 clones, around three quarters of which appear only once. Sample: blood. The receptors come from a woman under 40 in good health. Each CDR3 is given with its conserved first and last residue.

CDR3 length	V gene	J gene	CDR3 protein
16	TRBV19	TRBJ2-3	CASSTLRGLNTDTQYF
13	TRBV12-5	TRBJ1-6	CASGRTGNSPLHF
15	TRBV29-1	TRBJ1-1	CSVRQGTGVNTEAFF
12	TRBV6-6	TRBJ2-3	CATTRGSDTQYF
16	TRBV5-6	TRBJ2-5	CASRSSSGGRQETQYF
14	TRBV7-2	TRBJ1-1	CASSLAVVNTEAFF
16	TRBV11-2	TRBJ1-2	CASSLAAGTGGYGYTF
14	TRBV29-1	TRBJ2-1	CSAGRGRTNNEQFF
15	TRBV6-6	TRBJ1-6	CASSPARQNNSPLHF
14	TRBV29-1	TRBJ1-5	CSVGTGHSDQPQHF
19	TRBV15	TRBJ1-3	CATSPTRTGGKASGNTIYF
15	TRBV4-2	TRBJ2-5	CASSQLNRGQETQYF
14	TRBV6-5	TRBJ2-7	CASSRTGGTYEQYF
15	TRBV11-2	TRBJ2-2	CASSSGTLNTGELFF
12	TRBV18	TRBJ1-2	CASSPKEGGYTF
16	TRBV3-1/TRBV3-2	TRBJ1-4	CASSPAAGATNEKLFF
15	TRBV19	TRBJ1-5	CASSTVGTFNQPQHF
13	TRBV11-2	TRBJ1-6	CASSSLGDSPLHF
15	TRBV25-1	TRBJ1-1	CASIGGRYMNTEAFF
12	TRBV5-4	TRBJ2-1	CASSLGVREQFF
13	TRBV6-1	TRBJ1-1	CASSEASNTEAFF
11	TRBV10-3	TRBJ1-3	CAMRDAHTIYF
16	TRBV18	TRBJ2-6	CASSQTGLIGANVLTF
18	TRBV18	TRBJ2-3	CASSPPTSGGKGTDTQYF
16	TRBV5-1	TRBJ2-5	CASSWDRLRGGETQYF